This T cell receptor (beta chain) originates from a study of shared clonotypes between healthy human individuals. Findings and caveats of the study: For naive CD4 cells, approximately 5% of clonotypes were shared across a few donors. Estimated richness was generally greater in naive than memory subsets.

Regarding this clone: Its matching antigen is unknown.

A split of CD4+ cells into CD45RA+ naive and CD45RA-negative memory subsets was performed. Original processing methods: Junction-only sequences produced by ImmunoSEQ had no quality scores, so filtering differed. Repertoires were generated with immunoSEQ multiplex PCR, while TCRdb's copy carries only in-frame clones and drops some. V, J and clone size are those of that table, while D and trimming were read from the DNA. Here the sample spans roughly 1,600,000 clones, just under 99% being singletons. The CDR3 has 17 residues. The V segment lost 3 bases and the J segment 0 bases; nucleotides outside the gene matches: 8. Germline V lookup: CDR1 SGDLS, CDR2 YYNGEE.

The sequenced sample was naive CD4+ T cells sorted from blood. The subset denotes: CD45RA+ positively selected. This chain uses TRBV9 with TRBJ2-7; 11 positions agree with TRBD2. The source is a man under 40 in good health. CDR3 residues: CASSESPSGRLSYEQYF. The CDR3 nucleotides are TGTGCCAGCAGCGAGTCCCCTAGCGGGAGGCTCTCCTACGAGCAGTACTTC.